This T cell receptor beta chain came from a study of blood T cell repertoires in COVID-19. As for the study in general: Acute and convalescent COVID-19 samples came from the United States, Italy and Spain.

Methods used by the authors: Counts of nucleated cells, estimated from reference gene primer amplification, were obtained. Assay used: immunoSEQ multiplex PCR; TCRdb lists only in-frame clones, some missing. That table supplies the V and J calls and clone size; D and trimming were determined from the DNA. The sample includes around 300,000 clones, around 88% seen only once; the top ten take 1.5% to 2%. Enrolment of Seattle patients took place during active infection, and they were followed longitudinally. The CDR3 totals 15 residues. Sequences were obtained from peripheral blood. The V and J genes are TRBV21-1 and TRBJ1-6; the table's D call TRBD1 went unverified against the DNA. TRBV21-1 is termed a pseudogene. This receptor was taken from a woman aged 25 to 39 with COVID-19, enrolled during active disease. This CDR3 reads CASSTWASMNSPLHF. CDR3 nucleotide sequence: TGTGCCAGCAGCACTTGGGCCTCAATGAATTCACCCCTCCACTTT.